This T cell receptor (beta chain) stems from a study of T cell repertoires in cytomegalovirus infection. Overall study: CMV epitopes in the study were HLA-C-restricted (recently identified) and HLA-B-restricted (well studied). Both a matching HLA type and CMV infection were indicated by public TCR beta signatures. Study findings and constraints: Individuals carrying CMV plus the relevant HLA were identified by cumulative frequency of public TCR beta families. In two of eight donors, the top clonotype was HLA-C-restricted CMV-specific.

V shed 5 bases and J shed 7 bases, with 22 bases lying between them. Germline values: CDR1 SGHAT, CDR2 FQNNGV. This CDR3 has 16 residues. Notes on this clonotype: Its matching antigen is unknown.

TCRdb independently ran MiXCR on the reads; one entry per CDR3 protein. This sample has approximately 990,000 distinct CDR3 sequences; 31% occur once, and the top ten carry about 14%. The input for sequencing was cultured CD8+ T cells from PBMCs, taken from culture after CMV antigen stimulation. This chain uses TRBV11-2 with TRBJ2-3; tentatively, D is TRBD1 (6 bases). This receptor was obtained from a human donor in good health (CMV status not recorded). Some clones in this sample may be carry-over from other donors' samples. CDR3 in DNA: TGTGCCAGCAGCCCGGGCCTTCTGGGGGCACATAATACGCAGTATTTT. Protein: CASSPGLLGAHNTQYF.